This entry concerns a single TCR beta chain. The record originates from a study of T cells in Graves' hyperthyroidism and ophthalmopathy. The CDR3 is made up of 17 amino acids. J lost 6 bases, V lost 0 bases, and 10 bases had no gene match. Germline V gene sequence: CDR1 SGDLS, CDR2 YYNGEE. Researchers amplified the TCR beta CDR3 regions from RNA transcripts. TCR CDR3 underwent first-round RT-PCR with the HTBI primer set. TCRdb itself ran the multiplex PCR reads through MiXCR, one entry per CDR3 protein. The sample lists 600,000 to 650,000 distinct CDR3 sequences; about 16% were seen once. Sample: blood. The sequence came from a woman in her 30s with Graves' hyperthyroidism. The chain employs TRBV9 and TRBJ2-4; 9 nucleotides match TRBD1. The CDR3 sequence is CASSVGTGTGLINIQYF. CDR3 nucleotides: TGTGCCAGCAGCGTAGGAACCGGGACAGGGTTAATAAACATTCAGTACTTC.